The rows below give T cell receptor beta chains drawn from one sample of a study of blood T cell repertoires in COVID-19. Clones were read by immunoSEQ multiplex PCR, and TCRdb kept only the in-frame ones, dropping some. Seen here are 130,000 or so clones, around 83% observed once, and the top ten hold roughly 8.7%. Material: peripheral blood. The receptors originated from a woman aged 55 to 70 with acute or convalescent COVID-19. CDR3s include the opening cysteine and the closing phenylalanine or tryptophan. D genes are given only for firm matches. Clone size is not always given. Where it is, it says once, few, many or a class for expanded clones.

d_gene	v_gene	j_gene	abundance	CDR3aa	CDR3nt
NA	TRBV5-1	TRBJ2-1	NA	CASSLDKRLNAYNEQFF	TGCGCCAGCAGCTTGGATAAGCGGTTAAACGCCTACAATGAGCAGTTCTTC
NA	TRBV28	TRBJ2-2	NA	CASSLSGKYTGELFF	TGTGCCAGCAGTTTGTCGGGGAAATACACCGGGGAGCTGTTTTTT
TRBD1	TRBV25-1	TRBJ2-5	NA	CASSEYRGRETQYF	TGTGCCAGCAGTGAATATAGGGGGCGGGAGACCCAGTACTTC
TRBD2	TRBV4-3	TRBJ2-5	NA	CASSQETGGWWPQYF	TGCGCCAGCAGCCAAGAAACGGGGGGGTGGTGGCCCCAGTACTTC
NA	TRBV14	TRBJ2-2	NA	CASSPLGQGWITGELFF	TGTGCCAGCAGCCCTCTTGGGCAGGGCTGGATCACCGGGGAGCTGTTTTTT
NA	TRBV28	TRBJ2-5	NA	CASRPTGKIKETQYF	TGTGCCAGCAGACCAACAGGGAAAATAAAAGAGACCCAGTACTTC
TRBD1	TRBV6-5	TRBJ1-1	NA	CASRRTGSTEAFF	TGTGCCAGCAGAAGGACAGGGTCCACTGAAGCTTTCTTT
NA	TRBV19	TRBJ1-4	NA	CASSIGRSNEKLFF	TGTGCCAGTAGTATAGGGAGGAGTAATGAAAAACTGTTTTTT
TRBD1	TRBV7-2	TRBJ2-7	NA	CASSLGTAPYEQYF	TGTGCCAGCAGCCTGGGGACAGCCCCCTACGAGCAGTACTTC
TRBD2	TRBV24-1	TRBJ2-2	NA	CATSDPGGANTGELFF	TGTGCCACCAGTGATCCGGGGGGGGCGAACACCGGGGAGCTGTTTTTT
TRBD1	TRBV7-2	TRBJ2-5	NA	CASSLGGQGRGETQYF	TGTGCCAGCAGCTTAGGGGGACAGGGGCGTGGGGAGACCCAGTACTTC
TRBD1	TRBV2	TRBJ1-3	NA	CASSETGARSGNTIYF	TGTGCCAGCAGTGAGACAGGGGCCCGCTCTGGAAACACCATATATTTT
TRBD1	TRBV7-9	TRBJ2-2	NA	CASSLPGQGDTGELFF	TGTGCCAGCAGCTTACCGGGACAGGGGGACACCGGGGAGCTGTTTTTT
TRBD1	TRBV27	TRBJ2-7	NA	CASRLQGISSYEQYF	TGTGCCAGCAGGCTACAGGGGATTAGCTCCTACGAGCAGTACTTC
NA	TRBV3-1/TRBV3-2	TRBJ2-7	NA	CASSQPGTRWALRF	TGTGCCAGCAGCCAACCCGGGACACGCTGGGCCCTGCGCTTC
TRBD1	TRBV28	TRBJ2-4	NA	CASRTGGRNIQYF	TGTGCCAGTAGGACAGGTGGAAGAAACATTCAGTACTTC
NA	TRBV30	TRBJ2-2	NA	CAWRLNTGELFF	TGTGCCTGGCGACTTAACACCGGGGAGCTGTTTTTT
NA	TRBV29-1	TRBJ2-3	NA	CSVSSTDTQYF	TGCAGCGTTAGCAGCACAGATACGCAGTATTTT
TRBD2	TRBV4-2	TRBJ2-1	NA	CASSPLAGGYNEQFF	TGTGCCAGCAGCCCCCTAGCGGGGGGTTACAATGAGCAGTTCTTC
TRBD1	TRBV12-3/TRBV12-4	TRBJ2-2	NA	CASSLISGGLFF	TGTGCCAGCAGTTTAATCTCAGGGGGGCTGTTTTTT
NA	TRBV11-2	TRBJ2-7	once	CASSPSYEQYF	TGTGCCAGCAGCCCGAGCTACGAGCAGTACTTC
NA	TRBV11-3	TRBJ1-1	NA	CASSLEVREGLAFF	TGTGCCAGCAGCTTAGAAGTCAGGGAGGGTCTAGCTTTCTTT
NA	TRBV9	TRBJ1-6	NA	CASSVAGSSYNSPLHF	TGTGCCAGCAGCGTAGCTGGGAGCTCCTATAATTCACCCCTCCACTTT
NA	TRBV7-9	TRBJ2-7	NA	CASSINSYEQYF	TGTGCCAGCAGTATTAACTCCTACGAGCAGTACTTC
NA	TRBV21-1	TRBJ1-5	NA	CASSKKHLGSYSRGHNQPQHF	TGTGCCAGCAGCAAAAAACATTTAGGCAGTTACAGTCGAGGGCACAATCAGCCCCAGCATTTT
TRBD1	TRBV4-3	TRBJ1-3	NA	CASSPSTQGAGNTIYF	TGCGCCAGCAGCCCGTCGACCCAGGGGGCTGGAAACACCATATATTTT
TRBD2	TRBV7-2	TRBJ2-3	NA	CASSLDGLAGSSTDTQYF	TGTGCCAGCAGCTTAGACGGGCTAGCGGGGTCCTCCACAGATACGCAGTATTTT
NA	TRBV19	TRBJ2-3	NA	CASSMTASSTDTQYF	TGTGCCAGTAGTATGACAGCCTCTAGCACAGATACGCAGTATTTT
NA	TRBV7-9	TRBJ1-6	NA	CASSLAAGDDSPLHF	TGTGCCAGCAGCTTAGCGGCAGGGGATGATTCACCCCTCCACTTT
TRBD1	TRBV28	TRBJ2-3	NA	CASSRGEGDRLSGDTQYF	TGTGCCAGCAGTCGCGGAGAGGGGGACAGACTTAGTGGAGATACGCAGTATTTT
TRBD1	TRBV5-4	TRBJ1-6	NA	CASSLGLTGSYNSPLHF	TGTGCCAGCAGCTTGGGACTGACAGGGTCCTATAATTCACCCCTCCACTTT
NA	TRBV6-5	TRBJ2-2	NA	CASSTDFDGELFF	TGTGCCAGCAGTACCGACTTCGACGGGGAGCTGTTTTTT
NA	TRBV28	TRBJ2-5	NA	CASNPGGAKTQYF	TGTGCCAGCAACCCTGGGGGCGCGAAGACCCAGTACTTC
TRBD1	TRBV19	TRBJ2-2	few	CASSTGGAYTGELFF	TGTGCCAGTAGTACAGGGGGCGCATACACCGGGGAGCTGTTTTTT
TRBD2	TRBV5-1	TRBJ2-3	once	CASSVTGGGAPDTQYF	TGCGCCAGCAGCGTAACGGGCGGGGGGGCCCCAGATACGCAGTATTTT
NA	TRBV6-5	TRBJ2-3	NA	CASSYSSARADTQYF	TGTGCCAGCAGTTACTCATCGGCGAGGGCAGATACGCAGTATTTT
NA	TRBV19	TRBJ2-3	NA	CASSIRLGMTDTQYF	TGTGCCAGTAGTATCCGGCTAGGTATGACAGATACGCAGTATTTT